This TCR beta chain was recovered during a study of cytomegalovirus exposure and HLA in healthy donors. Study observations and caveats: Presence/absence comparisons presumed near-even sequencing depth among donors. Later on, an analysis showed TCR association rates differing by HLA locus, with DRB1 the most and HLA-C the fewest. The study designated 150 to 200 TCR beta chains cytomegalovirus-associated. The classifier reportedly diagnosed cytomegalovirus status with high specificity and sensitivity.

Vbeta (60) and Jbeta (13) primers were used in the PCR. Using immunoSEQ multiplex PCR, the repertoire was profiled, and TCRdb retains in-frame clones only, with some absent. The sample shows under 150,000 clones, over 75% of them seen only once. A remark on this clone: Its matching antigen is unknown.

The CDR3 totals 15 residues. Germline loops: CDR1 MNHEY, CDR2 SMNVEV (reference sequence). V lost 3 bases and J 0 bases, leaving 9 bases between the germline ends. The V gene is TRBV27, the J gene TRBJ2-1; TRBD2 is a possible D gene (6 bases). Sequenced: PBMCs. The clonotype originates from a male donor in good health and CMV-seronegative. The CDR3 here is CASSLGGSSYNEQFF. CDR3 DNA: TGTGCCAGCAGTTTGGGAGGAAGCTCCTACAATGAGCAGTTCTTC.